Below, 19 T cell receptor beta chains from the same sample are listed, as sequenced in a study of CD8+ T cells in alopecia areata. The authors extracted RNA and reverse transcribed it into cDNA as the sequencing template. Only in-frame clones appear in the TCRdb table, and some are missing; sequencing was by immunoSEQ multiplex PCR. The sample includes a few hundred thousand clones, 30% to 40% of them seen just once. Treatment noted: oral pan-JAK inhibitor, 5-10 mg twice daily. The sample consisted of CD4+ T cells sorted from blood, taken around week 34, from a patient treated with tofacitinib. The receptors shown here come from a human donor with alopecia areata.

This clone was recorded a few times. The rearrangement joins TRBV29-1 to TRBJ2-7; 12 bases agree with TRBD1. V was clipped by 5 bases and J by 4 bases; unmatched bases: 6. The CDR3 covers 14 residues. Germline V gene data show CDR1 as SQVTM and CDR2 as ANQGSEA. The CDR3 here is CSVQSGQGAYEQYF. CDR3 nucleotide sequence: TGCAGCGTTCAGTCGGGACAGGGGGCTTACGAGCAGTACTTC.

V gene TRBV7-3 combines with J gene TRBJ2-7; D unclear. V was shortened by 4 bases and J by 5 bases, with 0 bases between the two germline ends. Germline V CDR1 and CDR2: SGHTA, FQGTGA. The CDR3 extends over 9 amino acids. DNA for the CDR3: TGTGCCAGCAGCTACGAGCAGTACTTC. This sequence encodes CASSYEQYF.

The CDR3 sequence is CASSYLSGGNNEQFF. DNA of the CDR3: TGTGCCAGCAGTTACCTTAGCGGGGGGAACAATGAGCAGTTCTTC. V is TRBV6-5 and J is TRBJ2-1; 10 bases are shared with TRBD2. The J segment lost 5 bases and the V segment lost 2 bases, leaving 3 bases of the junction unmatched. Germline CDR1 and CDR2: MNHEY and SVGAGI. This CDR3 is built from 15 residues.

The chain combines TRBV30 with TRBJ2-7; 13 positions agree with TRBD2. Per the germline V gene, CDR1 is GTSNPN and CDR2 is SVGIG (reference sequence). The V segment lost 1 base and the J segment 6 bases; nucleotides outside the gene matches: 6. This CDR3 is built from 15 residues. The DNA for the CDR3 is TGTGCCTGGAGTGGACTAGCGGGAGGAGTTGGCGAGCAGTACTTC. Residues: CAWSGLAGGVGEQYF.

The CDR3 loop is CAWPAGTGADTQYF. In DNA, the CDR3 is TGTGCCTGGCCTGCCGGGACAGGGGCAGATACGCAGTATTTT. J is TRBJ2-3 and V is TRBV30; 10 bases agree with TRBD1. Germline trimming cut 5 bases from V and 4 bases from J; bases unmatched to any gene: 6. Per germline, CDR1 GTSNPN and CDR2 SVGIG (reference sequence). The CDR3 contains 14 residues.

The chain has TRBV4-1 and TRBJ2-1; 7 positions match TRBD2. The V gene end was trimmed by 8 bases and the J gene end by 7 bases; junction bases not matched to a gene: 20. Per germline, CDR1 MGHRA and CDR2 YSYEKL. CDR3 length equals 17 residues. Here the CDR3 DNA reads TGCGCCAGCCGGTCCCCAGGTCGGCGGGAGCCCCGGAATGAGCAGTTCTTC. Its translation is CASRSPGRREPRNEQFF.

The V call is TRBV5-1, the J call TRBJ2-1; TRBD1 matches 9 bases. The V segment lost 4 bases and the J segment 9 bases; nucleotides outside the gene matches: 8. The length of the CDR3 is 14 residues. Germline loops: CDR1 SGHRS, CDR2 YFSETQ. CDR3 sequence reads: CASSPGQGLGEQFF. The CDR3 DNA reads TGCGCCAGCAGCCCGGGACAGGGCTTGGGTGAGCAGTTCTTC.

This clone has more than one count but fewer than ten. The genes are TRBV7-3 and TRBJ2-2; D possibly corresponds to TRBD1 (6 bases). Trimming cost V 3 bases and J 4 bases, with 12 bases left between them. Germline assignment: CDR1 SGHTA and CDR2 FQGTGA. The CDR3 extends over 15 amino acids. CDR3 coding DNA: TGTGCCAGCAGCTTGGTGCAGGGGTCCACCGGGGAGCTGTTTTTT. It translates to CASSLVQGSTGELFF.

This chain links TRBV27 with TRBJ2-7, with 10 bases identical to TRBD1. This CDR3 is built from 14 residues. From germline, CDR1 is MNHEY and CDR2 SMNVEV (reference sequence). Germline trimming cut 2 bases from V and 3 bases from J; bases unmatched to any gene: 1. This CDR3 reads CASSLRDRGYEQYF. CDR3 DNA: TGTGCCAGCAGTTTAAGGGACAGGGGCTACGAGCAGTACTTC.

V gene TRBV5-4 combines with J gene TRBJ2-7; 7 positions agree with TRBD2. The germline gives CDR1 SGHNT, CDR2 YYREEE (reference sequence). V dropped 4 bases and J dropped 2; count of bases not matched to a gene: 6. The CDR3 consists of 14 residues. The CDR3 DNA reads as TGTGCCAGCAGCCGGGGAGGGCTCACCTACGAGCAGTACTTC. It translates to CASSRGGLTYEQYF.

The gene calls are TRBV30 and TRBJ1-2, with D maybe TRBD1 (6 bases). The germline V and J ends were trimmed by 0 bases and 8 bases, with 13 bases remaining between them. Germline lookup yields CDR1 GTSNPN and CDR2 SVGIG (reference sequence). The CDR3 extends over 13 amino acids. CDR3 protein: CAWSVSLTGGYTF. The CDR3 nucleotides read TGTGCCTGGAGTGTATCCCTGACAGGCGGCTACACCTTC.

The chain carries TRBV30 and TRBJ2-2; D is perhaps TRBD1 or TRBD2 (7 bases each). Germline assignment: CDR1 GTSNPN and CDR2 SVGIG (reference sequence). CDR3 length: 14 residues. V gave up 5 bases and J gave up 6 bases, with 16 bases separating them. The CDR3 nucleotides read TGTGCCTGGGGGAGCGGGACAGCCCCCGGGGAGCTGTTTTTT. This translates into CAWGSGTAPGELFF.

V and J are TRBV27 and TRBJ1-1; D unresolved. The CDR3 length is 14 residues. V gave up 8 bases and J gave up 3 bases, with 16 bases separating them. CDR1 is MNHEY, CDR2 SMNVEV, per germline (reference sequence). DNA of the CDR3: TGTGCCAGCGGCCCTTGGGCGACGGACACTGAAGCTTTCTTT. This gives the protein CASGPWATDTEAFF.

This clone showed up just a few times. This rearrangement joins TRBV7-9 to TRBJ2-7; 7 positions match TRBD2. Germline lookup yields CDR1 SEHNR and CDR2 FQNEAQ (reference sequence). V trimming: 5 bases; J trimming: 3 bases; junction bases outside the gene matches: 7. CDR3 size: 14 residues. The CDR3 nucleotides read TGTGCCAGCAGCCGCGGCAGCGGGAACTACGAGCAGTACTTC. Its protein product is CASSRGSGNYEQYF.

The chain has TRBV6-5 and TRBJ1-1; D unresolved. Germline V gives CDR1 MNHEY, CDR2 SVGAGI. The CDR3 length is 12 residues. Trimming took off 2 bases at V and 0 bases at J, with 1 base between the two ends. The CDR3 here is CASSYMNTEAFF. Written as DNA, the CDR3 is TGTGCCAGCAGTTACATGAACACTGAAGCTTTCTTT.

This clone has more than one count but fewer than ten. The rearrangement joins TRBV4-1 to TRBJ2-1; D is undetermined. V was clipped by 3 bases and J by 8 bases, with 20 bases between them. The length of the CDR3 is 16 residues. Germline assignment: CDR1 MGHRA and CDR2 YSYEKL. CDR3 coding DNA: TGCGCCAGCAGCCAGGTAAACCTAGTTCGGTCGGATGAGCAGTTCTTC. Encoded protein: CASSQVNLVRSDEQFF.

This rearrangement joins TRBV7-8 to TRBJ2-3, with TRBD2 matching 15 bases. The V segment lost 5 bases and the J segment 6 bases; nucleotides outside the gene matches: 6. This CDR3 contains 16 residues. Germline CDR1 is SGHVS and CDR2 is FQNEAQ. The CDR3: CASSRRTSGGVDTQYF. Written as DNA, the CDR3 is TGTGCCAGCAGCCGGCGGACTAGCGGGGGGGTTGATACGCAGTATTTT.

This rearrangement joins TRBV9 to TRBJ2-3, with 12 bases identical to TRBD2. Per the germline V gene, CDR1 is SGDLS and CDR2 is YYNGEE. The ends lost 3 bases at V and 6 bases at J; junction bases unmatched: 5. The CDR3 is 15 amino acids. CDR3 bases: TGTGCCAGCAGCGCCTCTAGCGGGGGGGCCGATACGCAGTATTTT. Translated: CASSASSGGADTQYF.

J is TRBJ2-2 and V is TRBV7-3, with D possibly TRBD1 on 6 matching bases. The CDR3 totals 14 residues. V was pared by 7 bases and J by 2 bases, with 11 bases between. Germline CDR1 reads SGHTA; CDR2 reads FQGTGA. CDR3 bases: TGTGCCAGCAAAGGGACACTCAACACCGGGGAGCTGTTTTTT. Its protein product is CASKGTLNTGELFF.